The 5 T cell receptor beta chains given below trace back to one sample, sequenced in a study of blood T cell repertoires in COVID-19. Assay used: immunoSEQ multiplex PCR; TCRdb lists only in-frame clones, some missing. The sample lists 300,000 to 350,000 clones; about nine tenths were seen once. The specimen was PBMCs or T cells enriched from blood (not recorded which). These TCRs come from a woman aged 25 to 39 who had been exposed to COVID-19.

The chain is built from TRBV2 and TRBJ1-4, with D unresolved. The CDR3 extends over 13 amino acids. With 4 bases removed from V and 1 base from J, the gap between germline ends came to 4 bases. The germline CDR1 and CDR2 sequences are SNHLY and FYNNEI. CDR3: CASSGGTNEKLFF. DNA of the CDR3: TGTGCCAGCAGTGGCGGAACTAATGAAAAACTGTTTTTT.

V gene TRBV7-3 combines with J gene TRBJ1-1, with a weak D call TRBD1 (5 bases). The CDR3 is made up of 18 amino acids. The germline CDR1 and CDR2 sequences are SGHTA and FQGTGA. The V end lost 4 bases, the J end lost 1 base, and 22 bases lay between the germline ends. CDR3 residues: CASSSPQLGGGWNTEAFF. CDR3 DNA: TGTGCCAGCAGCTCCCCCCAGCTCGGCGGGGGATGGAACACTGAAGCTTTCTTT.

The gene calls are TRBV7-3 and TRBJ1-2; weak D call: TRBD1 (5 bases). CDR1 SGHTA and CDR2 FQGTGA come from the germline V gene. Trimming removed 1 base at V and 2 bases at J, with 11 bases between. The CDR3 has 15 residues. The CDR3 region has the DNA TGTGCCAGCAGCTTAAGTCCAGGGCAAAACTATGGCTACACCTTC. As protein: CASSLSPGQNYGYTF.

The chain recombines TRBV7-9 with TRBJ2-7; 10 bases fit TRBD1. Germline V gives CDR1 SEHNR, CDR2 FQNEAQ (reference sequence). The CDR3 spans 19 residues. V shed 5 bases, J shed 6 bases, and the junction held 22 bases outside the gene matches. CDR3 coding DNA: TGTGCCAGCAGCCCCCAGACACCGGGACAGGGGTCCTGGGTGGGCGAGCAGTACTTC. Amino acid sequence: CASSPQTPGQGSWVGEQYF.

The chain uses TRBV3-1 (or the pseudogene TRBV3-2) and TRBJ2-1; 8 bases align to TRBD1. CDR1 is LGHDT, CDR2 YNNKEL, per germline (reference sequence). This CDR3 region has 17 residues. J was trimmed by 9 bases and V by 0 bases; bases with no gene match: 13. In nucleotides, the CDR3 is TGTGCCAGCAGCCAAGATGTATGGGAGACAGGGGATCCTGAGCAGTTCTTC. This gives the protein CASSQDVWETGDPEQFF.